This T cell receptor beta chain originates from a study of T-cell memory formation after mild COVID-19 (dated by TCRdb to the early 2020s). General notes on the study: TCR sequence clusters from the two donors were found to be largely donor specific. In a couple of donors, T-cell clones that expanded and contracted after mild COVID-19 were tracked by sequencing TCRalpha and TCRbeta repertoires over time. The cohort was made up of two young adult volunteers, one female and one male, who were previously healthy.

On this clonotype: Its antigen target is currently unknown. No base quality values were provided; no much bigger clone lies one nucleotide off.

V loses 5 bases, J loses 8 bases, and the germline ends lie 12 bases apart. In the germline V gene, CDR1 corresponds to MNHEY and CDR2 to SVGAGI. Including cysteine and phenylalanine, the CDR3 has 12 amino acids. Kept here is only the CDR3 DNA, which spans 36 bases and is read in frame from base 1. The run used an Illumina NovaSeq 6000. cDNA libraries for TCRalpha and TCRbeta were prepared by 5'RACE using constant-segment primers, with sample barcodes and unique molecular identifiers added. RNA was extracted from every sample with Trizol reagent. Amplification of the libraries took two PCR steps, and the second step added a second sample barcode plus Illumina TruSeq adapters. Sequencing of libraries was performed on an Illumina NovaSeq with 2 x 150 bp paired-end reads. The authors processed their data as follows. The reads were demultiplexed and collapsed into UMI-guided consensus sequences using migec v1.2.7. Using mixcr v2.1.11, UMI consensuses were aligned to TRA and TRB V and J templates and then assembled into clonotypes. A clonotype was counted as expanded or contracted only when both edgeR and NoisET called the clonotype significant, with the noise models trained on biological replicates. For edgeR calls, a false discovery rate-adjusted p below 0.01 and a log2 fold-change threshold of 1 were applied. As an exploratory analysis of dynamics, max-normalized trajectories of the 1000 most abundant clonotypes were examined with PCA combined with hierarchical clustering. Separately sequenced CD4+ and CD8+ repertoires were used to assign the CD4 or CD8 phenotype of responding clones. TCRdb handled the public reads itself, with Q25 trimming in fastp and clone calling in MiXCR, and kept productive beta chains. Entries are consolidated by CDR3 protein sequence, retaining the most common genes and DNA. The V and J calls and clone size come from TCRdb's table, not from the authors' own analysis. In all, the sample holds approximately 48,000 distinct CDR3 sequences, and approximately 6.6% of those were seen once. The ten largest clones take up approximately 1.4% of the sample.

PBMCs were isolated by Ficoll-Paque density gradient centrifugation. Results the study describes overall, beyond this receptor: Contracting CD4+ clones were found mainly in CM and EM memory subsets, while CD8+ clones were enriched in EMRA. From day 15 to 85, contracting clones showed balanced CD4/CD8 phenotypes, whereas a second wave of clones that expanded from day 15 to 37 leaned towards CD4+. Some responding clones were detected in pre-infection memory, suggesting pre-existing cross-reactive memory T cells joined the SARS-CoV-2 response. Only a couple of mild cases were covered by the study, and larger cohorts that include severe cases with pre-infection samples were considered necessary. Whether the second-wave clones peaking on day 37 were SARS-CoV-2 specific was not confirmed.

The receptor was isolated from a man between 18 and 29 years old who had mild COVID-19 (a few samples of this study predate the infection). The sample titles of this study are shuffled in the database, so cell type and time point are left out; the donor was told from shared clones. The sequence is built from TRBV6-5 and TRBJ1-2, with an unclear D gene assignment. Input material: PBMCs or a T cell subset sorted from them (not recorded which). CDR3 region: CASSTPNGGYTF. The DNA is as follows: TGTGCCAGCAGTACCCCCAACGGGGGCTACACCTTC.